A single T cell receptor (beta chain) is shown here with its context. Its antigen is currently unknown. The data originate from a study of CXCR3-negative and CXCR3-positive naive CD8 T cells. Broader study findings: The majority of assays used fresh PBMCs, and CXCR3 expression partially decreased after cryopreservation. The TRB CDR3s that CXCR3-positive naive cells carried were more hydrophobic than those of CXCR3-negative naive cells.

5' RACE that incorporated UMI labels was used to prepare the TRB cDNA libraries. Each CDR3 protein gets one entry in TCRdb, which reprocessed the 5' RACE reads and gives no DNA. This table lists fewer than 6,500 distinct CDR3 sequences. Per germline, CDR1 SQVTM and CDR2 ANQGSEA. The CDR3 consists of 13 residues. The receptor was derived from a human donor in good health. Some clones in this sample may be carry-over from other donors' samples. The sample taken for sequencing was naive CXCR3+ CD8+ T cells from blood. Subset defined: CD45RO-CCR7+CD27+CD95- naive CD8+ T cells expressing CXCR3 (TNR3+). The J gene is TRBJ2-7, the V gene TRBV29-1. CDR3 amino acids: CSVETGTSYEQYF.